These 8 T cell receptor beta chains share one sample of origin, sequenced in a study of T cell repertoires in cytomegalovirus infection. A single record per CDR3 protein comes from TCRdb applying MiXCR to the reads. The sample shows some 940,000 distinct CDR3 sequences, around 30% of them seen only once. Their recognized antigens are unknown. Specimen: cultured CD8+ T cells from PBMCs, collected from culture after CMV antigen stimulation. The receptors here all came from a human donor in good health (CMV status not recorded). Some clones in this sample may be carry-over from other donors' samples.

This clonotype has more than one count but fewer than ten. The rearrangement joins TRBV7-6 to TRBJ2-7; D is uncertain. CDR3 size: 14 residues. Germline V gene lookup returns CDR1 SGHVS and CDR2 FNYEAQ. V was trimmed by 5 bases and J by 2 bases, leaving 13 bases between them. The CDR3 sequence: CASSPERHPYEQYV. DNA for the CDR3: TGTGCCAGCAGCCCTGAGAGACACCCCTACGAGCAGTACGTC.

This clonotype was observed many times. V usage is TRBV7-2 and J usage is TRBJ2-1, with 11 positions matching TRBD2. This CDR3 spans 18 amino acids. The germline V gene has CDR1 SGHTA and CDR2 FQGNSA. Trimming removed 5 bases from V and 8 bases from J; junction bases left unmatched: 17. CDR3 DNA: TGTGCCAGCAGCCCCCAAAGGGCTAGCGGGGGGAGGTCTTATGAGCAGTTCTTC. It is translated as CASSPQRASGGRSYEQFF.

The gene calls are TRBV5-1 and TRBJ2-1; 11 positions match TRBD2. This CDR3 is 20 amino acids long. Germline-derived CDR1 and CDR2 are SGHRS and YFSETQ. With V trimmed by 0 bases and J by 0 bases, 11 bases remained unmatched. CDR3 sequence: CASSLGFLTSGVLSYNEQFF. CDR3 bases: TGCGCCAGCAGCTTGGGGTTTCTGACTAGCGGGGTGCTCTCCTACAATGAGCAGTTCTTC.

This chain links TRBV28 with TRBJ2-2; D is unclear. The CDR3 runs to 13 residues. Germline CDR1 and CDR2: MDHEN and SYDVKM. Trimming took 7 bases from V and 1 from J, leaving 7 bases between them. The CDR3 loop is CASTHLNTGELFF. The CDR3 DNA reads TGTGCCAGCACCCATTTGAACACCGGGGAGCTGTTTTTT.

This chain joins TRBV6-5 and TRBJ2-7, with 8 bases that match TRBD1. This CDR3 comprises 14 residues. Trimming cost V 2 bases and J 2 bases; bases outside gene matches: 2. Germline CDR1 reads MNHEY; CDR2 reads SVGAGI. The CDR3 DNA reads as TGTGCCAGCAGTTACCTGGGACAGGCCTACGAGCAGTACTTC. It codes for CASSYLGQAYEQYF.

This clonotype was found a few times. The rearrangement links TRBV2 to TRBJ2-1, with 9 bases aligning to TRBD1. J gave up 3 bases and V 5 bases, and 8 bases lay outside the gene matches. The germline gives CDR1 SNHLY, CDR2 FYNNEI. This CDR3 spans 16 amino acids. CDR3 bases: TGTGCCAGCAGTCCAGAGGGACAGGGATTCTACAATGAGCAGTTCTTC. Amino acids: CASSPEGQGFYNEQFF.

This clonotype was seen a few times. V is TRBV24-1 and J is TRBJ2-3; D not resolved. Germline assignment: CDR1 KGHDR and CDR2 SFDVKD. V lost 3 bases and J lost 9, with 12 bases in between. This CDR3 has 13 residues. The CDR3 sequence: CATSDAGGWTQYF. The CDR3 DNA reads TGTGCCACCAGTGATGCCGGTGGATGGACGCAGTATTTT.

J is TRBJ2-3 and V is TRBV10-3; TRBD2 aligns across 7 bases. CDR1 and CDR2 (germline): ENHRY, SYGVKD. This CDR3 has 17 residues. After removal of 8 bases from V and 2 bases from J, the junction contained 16 bases not matched to a gene. CDR3 coding DNA: TGTGCCATCGGCCCCTCTTCGGCGCGGGGGAACACAGATACGCAGTATTTT. Translated: CAIGPSSARGNTDTQYF.